The 24 T cell receptor beta chains listed next were all sequenced from one sample in a study of patients and donors after allogeneic stem cell transplantation. MiXCR, run by TCRdb on the RT-PCR reads, gives a single entry per CDR3 protein. The profile covers about 72,000 distinct CDR3 sequences, with about a quarter appearing a single time and 26% taken by the ten largest. Material for sequencing was blood, either unsorted or a sorted T cell fraction (not recorded which). These receptors originate from a human donor who was either an allogeneic HSCT recipient or a stem cell or donor lymphocyte infusion donor (not recorded which). It is not recorded whose cells these are; they may come from a transplant donor.

This clonotype was counted a few times. V gene TRBV18 combines with J gene TRBJ2-3; the D is unclear. The CDR3 consists of 13 residues. The germline V gene has CDR1 KGHSH and CDR2 LQKENI. The germline V and J ends were trimmed by 0 bases and 4 bases, with 5 bases remaining between them. CDR3 protein: CASSPPNPDTQYF. CDR3 nucleotides: TGTGCCAGCTCACCACCTAATCCAGATACGCAGTATTTT.

The V gene is TRBV11-3, the J gene TRBJ2-4; 7 bases match TRBD2. This CDR3 is 15 amino acids long. From germline, CDR1 is SGHNT and CDR2 YENEEA. Germline trimming cut 3 bases from V and 1 base from J; bases unmatched to any gene: 3. The CDR3 region has the DNA TGTGCCAGCAGCTTGGGAGGGATGGCCAAAAACATTCAGTACTTC. Protein: CASSLGGMAKNIQYF.

This clonotype appeared a few times. The chain joins TRBV29-1 to TRBJ1-2; 9 nucleotides line up with TRBD1. V was pared by 6 bases and J by 6 bases, with 8 bases of the junction left unmatched. Germline V gives CDR1 SQVTM, CDR2 ANQGSEA. CDR3 length equals 13 residues. The CDR3 protein is CSVRTGVGNGYTF. The CDR3 DNA is TGCAGCGTCCGGACAGGGGTGGGCAATGGCTACACCTTC.

The chain joins TRBV30 to TRBJ1-1; D remains unclear. The CDR3 length is 12 residues. The germline V and J ends were trimmed by 0 bases and 1 base, with 3 bases remaining between them. CDR1 is GTSNPN and CDR2 is SVGIG in the germline V gene (reference sequence). The CDR3 nucleotides read TGTGCCTGGAGTGTCTCGAACACTGAAGCTTTCTTT. Amino acid sequence: CAWSVSNTEAFF.

Many counts were recorded for this clonotype. The genes are TRBV6-2 or TRBV6-3 and TRBJ1-5; D might be TRBD1 (5 bases). The ends were cut back, 8 bases at V and 2 bases at J, with 7 bases in the middle. Per germline, CDR1 MNHEY and CDR2 SVGEGT. The CDR3 is made up of 12 amino acids. In DNA, the CDR3 is TGTGCCAGCGGGGACGGCAATCAGCCCCAGCATTTT. Protein product: CASGDGNQPQHF.

This clonotype is labeled as hyperexpanded. CDR3 amino acids: CSARVNTEAFF. The CDR3 nucleotides read TGCAGTGCTAGGGTGAACACTGAAGCTTTCTTT. The chain is built from TRBV20-1 and TRBJ1-1; no clear D. Germline CDR1 DFQATT, CDR2 SNEGSKA (reference sequence). The V end lost 3 bases, the J end lost 0 bases, and 2 bases lay between the germline ends. The CDR3 runs to 11 residues.

This clonotype was counted ten times or more. This rearrangement joins TRBV4-1 to TRBJ1-1; unclear D gene. Trimming removed 0 bases at V and 1 base at J, with 9 bases between. CDR1 and CDR2 from the germline V gene are MGHRA and YSYEKL. The CDR3 loop spans 15 amino acids. CDR3 in DNA: TGCGCCAGCAGCCAAGAGGTGGGCCCGAACACTGAAGCTTTCTTT. Protein sequence: CASSQEVGPNTEAFF.

This chain joins TRBV5-1 and TRBJ2-3; unclear D gene. There are 12 residues in the CDR3. Looked up from germline, CDR1 is SGHRS and CDR2 is YFSETQ. V lost 4 bases and J lost 4, with 7 bases in between. Here the CDR3 reads CASSILPDTQYF. CDR3 sequence (DNA): TGCGCCAGCAGCATATTACCAGATACGCAGTATTTT.

This clonotype was seen a few times. The chain's CDR3 is CASSLGGPGANVLTF. CDR3 coding DNA: TGTGCCAGCAGCTTGGGGGGGCCTGGGGCCAACGTCCTGACTTTC. This rearrangement joins TRBV7-2 to TRBJ2-6; a weak D match, TRBD2 (7 bases). Germline values: CDR1 SGHTA, CDR2 FQGNSA. This CDR3 region has 15 residues. V was shortened by 3 bases and J by 2 bases, with 8 bases between the two germline ends.

This clonotype was detected a few times. The V and J genes are TRBV7-8 and TRBJ1-3, with 9 bases identical to TRBD1. The V gene's germline CDR1 is SGHVS and CDR2 FQNEAQ. CDR3 length: 14 residues. J gave up 3 bases and V 4 bases, and 1 base lay outside the gene matches. CDR3 sequence: CASSSGQGGNTIYF. The CDR3 DNA reads TGTGCCAGCAGCTCGGGACAGGGTGGAAACACCATATATTTT.

V and J are TRBV7-9 and TRBJ2-5; D is perhaps TRBD1 or TRBD2 (5 bases each). The CDR3 loop spans 13 amino acids. Trimming left V 8 bases short and J 9 bases short, with 19 bases between. Germline V gene sequence: CDR1 SEHNR, CDR2 FQNEAQ (reference sequence). The CDR3 DNA follows: TGTGCCAGCTCAGGTCAAGAGGGGCAAGCCCAGTACTTC. Encoded protein: CASSGQEGQAQYF.

This chain connects TRBV7-2 to TRBJ1-5; no reliable D call. CDR1 and CDR2 from the germline V gene are SGHTA and FQGNSA. The germline V and J ends were trimmed by 4 bases and 2 bases, with 9 bases remaining between them. The CDR3 has 14 amino acids. CDR3: CASSSRLGNQPQHF. CDR3 sequence (DNA): TGTGCCAGCAGCTCCCGACTAGGCAATCAGCCCCAGCATTTT.

The gene calls are TRBV13 and TRBJ2-7, with TRBD1 identical over 11 bases. The CDR3 spans 16 residues. V dropped 1 base and J dropped 2; count of bases not matched to a gene: 4. Germline CDR1 reads PRHDT; CDR2 reads FYEKMQ (reference sequence). CDR3 protein: CASSLAPGQGAYEQYF. The DNA for the CDR3 is TGTGCCAGCAGCTTAGCTCCGGGACAGGGGGCCTACGAGCAGTACTTC.

This clonotype occurred a few times. The CDR3 sequence: CASSFGTGRDEKLFF. In nucleotides, the CDR3 is TGTGCCAGCAGCTTCGGGACAGGGAGAGATGAAAAACTGTTTTTT. This rearrangement joins TRBV7-9 to TRBJ1-4; 9 positions agree with TRBD1. V dropped 3 bases and J dropped 6; count of bases not matched to a gene: 5. The CDR3 is 15 residues long. CDR1 and CDR2 from the germline V gene are SEHNR and FQNEAQ (reference sequence). The variable domain in full, completed from reference TRBV7-9 and TRBJ1-4, reads DTGVSQNPRHKITKRGQNVTFRCDPISEHNRLYWYRQTLGQGPEFLTYFQNEAQLEKSRLLSDRFSAERPKGSFSTLEIQRTEQGDSAMYLCASSFGTGRDEKLFFGSGTQLSVL.

The chain employs TRBV27 and TRBJ2-7; 8 nucleotides match TRBD1. The length of the CDR3 is 14 residues. Germline assignment: CDR1 MNHEY and CDR2 SMNVEV (reference sequence). With V trimmed by 5 bases and J by 3 bases, 6 bases remained unmatched. CDR3 residues: CASSLAGGLYEQYF. DNA for the CDR3: TGTGCCAGCAGTCTGGCAGGGGGCCTCTACGAGCAGTACTTC.

This clonotype was found a few times. The chain recombines TRBV7-2 with TRBJ1-1, with a tentative D call TRBD1 (5 bases). V lost 2 bases and J 4 bases, leaving 14 bases between the germline ends. Germline lookup yields CDR1 SGHTA and CDR2 FQGNSA. The CDR3 contains 15 residues. CDR3 amino acids: CASSLRSGRGTEAFF. The CDR3 DNA follows: TGTGCCAGCAGCTTACGCTCTGGGAGGGGCACTGAAGCTTTCTTT.

The gene calls are TRBV5-1 and TRBJ1-4; D is ambiguous. The V and J ends lost 4 bases and 2 bases respectively, with 9 bases between them. The CDR3 loop spans 14 amino acids. Germline values: CDR1 SGHRS, CDR2 YFSETQ. Here the CDR3 reads CASSPTLTNEKLFF. The DNA of the CDR3 is TGCGCCAGCAGCCCGACACTGACTAATGAAAAACTGTTTTTT.

The chain joins TRBV20-1 to TRBJ2-7; possibly TRBD1 for D (5 bases). V was shortened by 6 bases and J by 3 bases, with 12 bases between the two germline ends. This CDR3 region has 12 residues. Germline V gene sequence: CDR1 DFQATT, CDR2 SNEGSKA (reference sequence). The CDR3 protein is CSARAPDYEQYF. CDR3 nucleotides: TGCAGTGCCAGGGCACCTGACTACGAGCAGTACTTC.

Ten or more counts support this clonotype. V gene TRBV5-1 combines with J gene TRBJ1-2; no definite D call. The CDR3 covers 14 residues. Germline V CDR1 and CDR2: SGHRS, YFSETQ. Between the trimmed V and J ends, which lost 0 bases and 2 bases, there was a span of 8 bases. The CDR3 bases are TGCGCCAGCAGCTTGGATCCAGAGAACTATGGCTACACCTTC. Its protein product is CASSLDPENYGYTF.

This clonotype was counted a single time. The rearrangement links TRBV7-3 to TRBJ2-2, with 10 bases fitting TRBD2. This CDR3 comprises 17 residues. Unmatched junction bases numbered 10, after V lost 5 bases and J lost 4 bases. CDR1 and CDR2 from the germline V gene are SGHTA and FQGTGA. The CDR3 here is CASSRRAGGPGTGELFF. The CDR3 coding sequence is TGTGCCAGCAGCCGCCGAGCGGGGGGGCCCGGCACCGGGGAGCTGTTTTTT.

This sequence joins TRBV5-1 and TRBJ1-1, with D perhaps TRBD1 (6 bases). Germline assignment: CDR1 SGHRS and CDR2 YFSETQ. CDR3 length: 13 residues. The ends were cut back, 7 bases at V and 8 bases at J, with 18 bases in the middle. CDR3: CASGQPPSLEAFF. In DNA, the CDR3 is TGCGCCAGCGGACAGCCGCCGAGTCTCGAAGCTTTCTTT.

This clonotype came up a few times. This chain links TRBV13 with TRBJ2-7; D perhaps matches TRBD1 (6 bases). CDR1 is PRHDT and CDR2 is FYEKMQ in the germline V gene (reference sequence). V was pared by 2 bases and J by 1 base, with 12 bases between. The CDR3 is 15 residues long. DNA of the CDR3: TGTGCCAGCAGCTTAAACAGGGAAGAGTCCTACGAGCAGTACTTC. Protein product: CASSLNREESYEQYF.

The J gene is TRBJ2-1, the V gene TRBV3-1; 7 nucleotides line up with TRBD1. Germline loops: CDR1 LGHDT, CDR2 YNNKEL (reference sequence). The CDR3 is made up of 13 amino acids. The V gene end was trimmed by 6 bases and the J gene end by 8 bases; junction bases not matched to a gene: 7. CDR3 region: CASRDFTGDEQFF. As DNA, the CDR3 is TGTGCCAGCAGAGACTTCACAGGGGATGAGCAGTTCTTC.

This clonotype was observed many times. The chain joins TRBV14 to TRBJ2-3; no firm D call. The CDR3 has 13 amino acids. From germline, CDR1 is SGHDN and CDR2 FVKESK. V shed 3 bases and J shed 3 bases, with 7 bases lying between them. CDR3 loop: CASSHYTTDTQYF. The CDR3 DNA reads TGTGCCAGCAGCCACTACACGACAGATACGCAGTATTTT.